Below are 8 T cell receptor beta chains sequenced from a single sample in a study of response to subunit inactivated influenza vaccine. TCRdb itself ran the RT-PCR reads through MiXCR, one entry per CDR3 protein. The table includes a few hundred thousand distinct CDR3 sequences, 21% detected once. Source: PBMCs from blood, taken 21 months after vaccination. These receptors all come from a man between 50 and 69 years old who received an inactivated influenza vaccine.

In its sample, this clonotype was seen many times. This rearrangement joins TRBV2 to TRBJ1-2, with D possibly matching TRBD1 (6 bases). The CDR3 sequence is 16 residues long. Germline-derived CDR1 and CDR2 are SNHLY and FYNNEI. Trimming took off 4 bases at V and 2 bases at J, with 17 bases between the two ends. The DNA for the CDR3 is TGTGCCAGCAGTGTCCCCGCCACCAGGGGCAACTATGGCTACACCTTC. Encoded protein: CASSVPATRGNYGYTF. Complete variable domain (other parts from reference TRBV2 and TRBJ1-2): EPEVTQTPSHQVTQMGQEVILRCVPISNHLYFYWYRQILGQKVEFLVSFYNNEISEKSEIFDDQFSVERPDGSNFTLKIRSTKLEDSAMYFCASSVPATRGNYGYTFGSGTRLTVV.

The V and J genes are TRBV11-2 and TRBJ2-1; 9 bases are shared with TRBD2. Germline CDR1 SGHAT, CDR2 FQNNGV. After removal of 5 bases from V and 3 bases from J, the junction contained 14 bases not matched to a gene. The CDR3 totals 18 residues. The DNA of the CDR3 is TGTGCCAGCAGCCCACCTTGGGTAGCGGGAGTCGTCTACAATGAGCAGTTCTTC. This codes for CASSPPWVAGVVYNEQFF.

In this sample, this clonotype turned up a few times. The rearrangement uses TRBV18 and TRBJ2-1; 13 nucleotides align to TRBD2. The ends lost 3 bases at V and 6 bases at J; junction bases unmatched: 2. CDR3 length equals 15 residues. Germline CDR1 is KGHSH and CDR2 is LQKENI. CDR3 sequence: CASSPRLAGGNEQFF. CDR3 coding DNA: TGTGCCAGCTCACCTCGACTAGCGGGGGGCAATGAGCAGTTCTTC. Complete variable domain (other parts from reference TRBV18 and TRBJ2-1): NAGVMQNPRHLVRRRGQEARLRCSPMKGHSHVYWYRQLPEEGLKFMVYLQKENIIDESGMPKERFSAEFPKEGPSILRIQQVVRGDSAAYFCASSPRLAGGNEQFFGPGTRLTVL.

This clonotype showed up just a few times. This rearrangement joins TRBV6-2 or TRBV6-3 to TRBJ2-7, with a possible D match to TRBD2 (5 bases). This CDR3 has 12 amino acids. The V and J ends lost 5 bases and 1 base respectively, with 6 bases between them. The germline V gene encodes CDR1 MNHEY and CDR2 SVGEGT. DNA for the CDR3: TGTGCCAGCAGTAGGACTTCCTACGAGCAGTACTTC. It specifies CASSRTSYEQYF.

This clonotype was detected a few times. The CDR3 nucleotides are TGTGCCAGCACCGCCGACACGAGCTCTGGGGCCAACGTCCTGACTTTC. Residues: CASTADTSSGANVLTF. The chain has TRBV28 and TRBJ2-6; D is unresolved. The CDR3 has 16 residues. CDR1 is MDHEN, CDR2 SYDVKM, per germline. V lost 7 bases and J 0 bases, leaving 13 bases between the germline ends. Complete variable domain (other parts from reference TRBV28 and TRBJ2-6): DVKVTQSSRYLVKRTGEKVFLECVQDMDHENMFWYRQDPGLGLRLIYFSYDVKMKEKGDIPEGYSVSREKKERFSLILESASTNQTSMYLCASTADTSSGANVLTFGAGSRLTVL.

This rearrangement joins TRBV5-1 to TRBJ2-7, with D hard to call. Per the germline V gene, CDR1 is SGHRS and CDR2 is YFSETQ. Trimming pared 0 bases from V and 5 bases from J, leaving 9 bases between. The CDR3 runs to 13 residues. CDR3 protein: CASSLALWNEQYF. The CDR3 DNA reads TGCGCCAGCAGCTTGGCCCTGTGGAACGAGCAGTACTTC.

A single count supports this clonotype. This CDR3 is CACTGTGSNEQYF. DNA of the CDR3: TGTGCCTGTACCGGGACAGGGTCTAACGAGCAGTACTTC. J is TRBJ2-7 and V is TRBV30; 9 bases match TRBD1. Germline V gives CDR1 GTSNPN, CDR2 SVGIG (reference sequence). CDR3 length: 13 residues. V was pared by 6 bases and J by 5 bases, with 8 bases of the junction left unmatched.

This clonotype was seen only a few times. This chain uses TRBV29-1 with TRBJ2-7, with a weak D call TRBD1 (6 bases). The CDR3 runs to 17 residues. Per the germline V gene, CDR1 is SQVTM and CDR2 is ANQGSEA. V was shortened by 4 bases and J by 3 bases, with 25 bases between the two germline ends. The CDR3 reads CSVVAPRGQGSRYEQYF. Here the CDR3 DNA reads TGCAGCGTTGTGGCACCCAGAGGTCAGGGGTCGCGCTACGAGCAGTACTTC.